This entry lists 23 T cell receptor beta chains sequenced from one sample in a study of T-cell memory formation after mild COVID-19. TCRdb ran MiXCR on the 5' RACE reads and lists one entry per CDR3 protein. The data show 350,000 or so distinct CDR3 sequences, 10% to 15% seen once. The sample taken for sequencing was PBMCs or a T cell subset sorted from them (not recorded which). Every receptor here comes from a man aged 18 to 35 who had mild COVID-19 (a few samples of this study predate the infection). Cell type and time point are not known.

This clonotype came up a few times. V gene TRBV7-2 combines with J gene TRBJ2-7; no firm D call. The CDR3 is 16 residues long. Looked up from germline, CDR1 is SGHTA and CDR2 is FQGNSA. The V gene lost 2 bases and the J gene lost 4 bases, with 18 bases spanning the gap. CDR3 nucleotides: TGTGCCAGCAGCTTAACGGTTTCGGAGAATAAATACGAGCAGTACGTC. The encoded protein is CASSLTVSENKYEQYV.

This clonotype occurred many times. The V and J genes are TRBV7-6 and TRBJ1-1; D may be TRBD1 (5 bases). V was cut by 2 bases and J by 7 bases, with 20 bases left in between. The CDR3 covers 16 residues. Germline loops: CDR1 SGHVS, CDR2 FNYEAQ. The CDR3 reads CASSLKGEGPLGEAFF. The CDR3 DNA follows: TGTGCCAGCAGCTTAAAGGGTGAGGGGCCACTGGGTGAAGCTTTCTTT.

This clonotype was recorded a few times. The chain uses TRBV12-3 or TRBV12-4 and TRBJ2-5; no firm D call. This CDR3 spans 14 amino acids. The V end lost 7 bases, the J end lost 0 bases, and 12 bases lay between the germline ends. The CDR3 DNA reads TGTGCCAGCATAGACCCCTTGTACCAAGAGACCCAGTACTTC. Amino acids: CASIDPLYQETQYF.

This clonotype was observed a handful of times. The V call is TRBV5-1, the J call TRBJ1-6, with D uncertain. V lost 4 bases to trimming and J lost 7 bases, with 9 bases between them. CDR1 is SGHRS and CDR2 is YFSETQ in the germline V gene. The CDR3 consists of 13 residues. As DNA, the CDR3 is TGCGCCAGCAGCCAGATGGGGAATTCACCCCTCCACTTT. Its translation is CASSQMGNSPLHF.

As concerns this clonotype: This may be a read error, as it is one base from a much larger clone. The final CDR3 position lacks the conserved phenylalanine or tryptophan, pointing to a likely read error. The CDR3 region has the DNA TGCGCCAGCAGCTTGGAGGGGAGGTTCCAGTACTTA. This codes for CASSLEGRFQYL. J is TRBJ2-5 and V is TRBV5-1; weak D call: TRBD2 (6 bases). V gave up 0 bases and J gave up 10 bases, with 10 bases separating them. This CDR3 contains 12 residues. Germline CDR1 and CDR2: SGHRS and YFSETQ.

The chain uses TRBV10-3 and TRBJ2-5, with 7 nucleotides matching TRBD1. Germline loops: CDR1 ENHRY, CDR2 SYGVKD. The CDR3 runs to 19 residues. The ends lost 0 bases at V and 1 base at J; junction bases unmatched: 14. CDR3: CAISESGTGVALIQETQYF. The CDR3, as DNA: TGTGCCATCAGTGAGTCAGGCACAGGGGTAGCTCTAATCCAAGAGACCCAGTACTTC.

This clonotype was detected only a few times. The chain joins TRBV10-3 to TRBJ2-3, with D possibly matching TRBD1 (6 bases). Germline V gene lookup returns CDR1 ENHRY and CDR2 SYGVKD. The CDR3 has 13 amino acids. V lost 6 bases and J lost 6, with 13 bases in between. The DNA of the CDR3 is TGTGCCATCAGCCGGACAGAACGGGATACGCAGTATTTT. Translated, it gives CAISRTERDTQYF.

The rearrangement joins TRBV4-3 to TRBJ2-5, with D possibly TRBD2 on 5 matching bases. Germline V gene data show CDR1 as LGHNA and CDR2 as YSLEER. The CDR3 loop spans 15 amino acids. V lost 3 bases to trimming and J lost 3 bases, with 14 bases between them. The CDR3 DNA reads TGCGCCAGCAGCCAGCCCGGGGTTGGGAAAGAGACCCAGTACTTC. Translated, it gives CASSQPGVGKETQYF.

The gene calls are TRBV7-6 and TRBJ2-3, with D perhaps matching TRBD2 (5 bases). This CDR3 has 12 residues. In germline, CDR1 is SGHVS, CDR2 FNYEAQ. Between the trimmed V and J ends, which lost 4 bases and 6 bases, there was a span of 8 bases. The chain's CDR3 is CASSWEWDTQYF. The CDR3 bases are TGTGCCAGCAGCTGGGAGTGGGATACGCAGTATTTT.

V is TRBV30 and J is TRBJ2-1, with 7 bases matching TRBD1. This CDR3 region has 16 residues. Germline trimming cut 0 bases from V and 2 bases from J; bases unmatched to any gene: 7. Germline V gene lookup returns CDR1 GTSNPN and CDR2 SVGIG (reference sequence). CDR3 amino acids: CAWSVQGGDPYNEQFF. In DNA form, the CDR3 reads TGTGCCTGGAGTGTACAAGGGGGCGATCCCTACAATGAGCAGTTCTTC.

The table lists this clonotype with a few counts. CDR3: CSARDGGGVSYEQYV. In DNA form, the CDR3 reads TGCAGTGCTAGAGATGGAGGGGGGGTTTCCTACGAGCAGTACGTC. The chain couples TRBV20-1 to TRBJ2-7; a weak D match, TRBD2 (7 bases). This CDR3 is 15 amino acids long. Germline CDR1 reads DFQATT; CDR2 reads SNEGSKA (reference sequence). The V and J ends lost 0 bases and 1 base respectively, with 13 bases between them.

The table lists this clonotype with a few counts. The gene calls are TRBV5-6 and TRBJ1-5; 8 bases are a match to TRBD1. This CDR3 has 13 residues. V lost 4 bases and J lost 7; bases outside the gene matches: 4. CDR1 SGHDT and CDR2 YYEEEE come from the germline V gene. The CDR3 bases are TGTGCCAGCAGCCTGACAGGGGACCAGCCCCAGCATTTT. Its translation: CASSLTGDQPQHF.

The rearrangement uses TRBV7-7 and TRBJ2-5, with 9 bases matching TRBD1. The V gene end was trimmed by 1 base and the J gene end by 5 bases; junction bases not matched to a gene: 8. This CDR3 is built from 16 residues. Germline V CDR1 and CDR2: SSHAT, FNYEAQ (reference sequence). CDR3: CASSLGGGTGLETQYF. DNA of the CDR3: TGTGCCAGCAGCTTAGGTGGGGGGACAGGGTTGGAGACCCAGTACTTC.

This clonotype was counted only a few times. The rearrangement uses TRBV12-3 or TRBV12-4 and TRBJ2-2, with 9 bases aligning to TRBD1. The length of the CDR3 is 15 residues. The V gene end was trimmed by 5 bases and the J gene end by 4 bases; junction bases not matched to a gene: 5. This chain's CDR3 is CASSKGTGTTGELFF. The CDR3 bases are TGTGCCAGCAGTAAAGGGACAGGGACCACCGGGGAGCTGTTTTTT.

This rearrangement joins TRBV5-4 to TRBJ1-2; 8 nucleotides match TRBD1. V was pared by 4 bases and J by 8 bases, with 13 bases of the junction left unmatched. CDR1 is SGHNT and CDR2 is YYREEE in the germline V gene (reference sequence). The CDR3 covers 15 residues. This CDR3 reads CASSIPFQGAQGYTF. The CDR3 DNA reads TGTGCCAGCAGCATCCCCTTCCAGGGGGCGCAAGGCTACACCTTC.

The sample holds a few counts of this clonotype. The chain has TRBV12-3 or TRBV12-4 and TRBJ2-2; 11 bases are shared with TRBD2. V dropped 6 bases and J dropped 6; count of bases not matched to a gene: 6. The CDR3 contains 15 residues. The chain's CDR3 is CASRNSGGAAGELFF. The CDR3 DNA follows: TGTGCCAGCAGGAATAGCGGGGGGGCCGCCGGGGAGCTGTTTTTT.

This clonotype has just a few counts. The chain recombines TRBV4-1 with TRBJ1-2; D may be TRBD1 (5 bases). CDR3 length: 16 residues. CDR1 is MGHRA, CDR2 YSYEKL, per germline. Trimming cost V 3 bases and J 2 bases, with 16 bases left between them. CDR3 coding DNA: TGCGCCAGCAGCCACTCCGGAGGGGTTGAGAACTATGGCTACACCTTC. This translates into CASSHSGGVENYGYTF.

This chain connects TRBV7-9 to TRBJ2-5, with D tentatively TRBD1 (6 bases). The CDR3 contains 13 residues. The V and J ends lost 5 bases and 5 bases respectively, with 12 bases between them. Germline CDR1 SEHNR, CDR2 FQNEAQ (reference sequence). CDR3 in amino acids: CASSPQGFETQYF. The CDR3 DNA reads as TGTGCCAGCAGCCCTCAGGGGTTTGAGACCCAGTACTTC.

The sample holds a few counts of this clonotype. This rearrangement joins TRBV9 to TRBJ2-7, with 7 bases fitting TRBD2. CDR3 length equals 15 residues. Germline-derived CDR1 and CDR2 are SGDLS and YYNGEE. The trim removed 0 bases at V and 2 bases at J, leaving 5 bases unmatched. CDR3 amino acids: CASSVGGGITYEQYF. CDR3 coding DNA: TGTGCCAGCAGCGTAGGGGGAGGGATTACCTACGAGCAGTACTTC.

A few counts support this clonotype. The CDR3 is CASSPTGTSLNEQFF. CDR3 nucleotide sequence: TGCGCCAGCAGCCCGACCGGGACTAGCCTCAATGAGCAGTTCTTC. The rearrangement links TRBV4-1 to TRBJ2-1; 9 bases line up with TRBD2. CDR3 length: 15 amino acids. Trimming cost V 4 bases and J 6 bases; bases outside gene matches: 7. Germline V gene sequence: CDR1 MGHRA, CDR2 YSYEKL.

The chain combines TRBV29-1 with TRBJ2-2; 8 bases map to TRBD1. The germline CDR1 and CDR2 sequences are SQVTM and ANQGSEA. Losses at the gene ends were 7 bases for V and 3 bases for J; bases not matched to a gene: 7. This CDR3 is 14 amino acids long. This CDR3 is CSARQGYYTGELFF. As DNA, the CDR3 is TGCAGCGCAAGACAGGGGTACTACACCGGGGAGCTGTTTTTT.

This clonotype was observed at least ten times. This sequence joins TRBV15 and TRBJ2-3; a weak D match, TRBD1 (5 bases). The V gene lost 0 bases and the J gene lost 5 bases, with 9 bases spanning the gap. CDR3 length: 14 amino acids. In germline, CDR1 is LNHNV, CDR2 YYDKDF (reference sequence). This CDR3 reads CATSRDRAKDTQYF. In DNA form, the CDR3 reads TGTGCCACCAGCAGAGACAGGGCGAAAGATACGCAGTATTTT.

The chain couples TRBV7-9 to TRBJ2-1; D is perhaps TRBD2 (6 bases). In germline, CDR1 is SEHNR, CDR2 FQNEAQ (reference sequence). This CDR3 region has 12 residues. V gave up 6 bases and J gave up 5 bases, with 8 bases separating them. CDR3 DNA: TGTGCCAGCAGGGGACTTAACAATGAGCAGTTCTTC. This sequence encodes CASRGLNNEQFF.